This is a list of T cell receptor beta chains from one sample in a study of T cells in Graves' hyperthyroidism and ophthalmopathy. MiXCR, run by TCRdb on the multiplex PCR reads, gives a single entry per CDR3 protein. The sample lists around 33,000 distinct CDR3 sequences, 49% occurring once. The material sequenced was blood. The receptors stem from a woman aged 50 to 60 with Graves' hyperthyroidism that later progressed to Graves' ophthalmopathy. Each CDR3 is given with its conserved first and last residue.

V	J	CDR3
TRBV20-1	TRBJ2-7	CSAMGASGTHEQYF
TRBV10-3	TRBJ2-1	CAISEGESSYNEQFF
TRBV27	TRBJ1-5	CASSFRQVSPQHF
TRBV7-2	TRBJ2-5	CASSLDHRDREETQYF
TRBV7-3	TRBJ2-7	CASSASQLRTYEQYF
TRBV2	TRBJ1-6	CASSERDSSYNSPLHF
TRBV5-1	TRBJ1-4	CASSSGDRDFERLFF
TRBV6-5	TRBJ2-7	CASSRTSGHEQYF
TRBV5-1	TRBJ2-7	CASRVAAPSYEQYF
TRBV12-3/TRBV12-4	TRBJ1-2	CASSSGQGGYGYTF
TRBV15	TRBJ2-7	CATSKPGLAGEQYF
TRBV2	TRBJ2-6	CASLRGSGANVLTF
TRBV6-4	TRBJ1-3	CASSDSTGWRHSGNTIYF
TRBV30	TRBJ1-2	CAWSVSTGHYGYTF
TRBV11-1	TRBJ2-1	CASSLAPVGNEQFF
TRBV5-1	TRBJ1-1	CASSLKLQGTEAFF
TRBV12-3/TRBV12-4	TRBJ2-3	CASSPGAFRWSTVVTSTDTQYF
TRBV6-2/TRBV6-3	TRBJ1-3	CASRLTVVSGNTIYF
TRBV5-1	TRBJ2-3	CASSLGSLPDTQYF
TRBV10-3	TRBJ2-1	CAISEARIAARNEQFF
TRBV6-6	TRBJ2-1	CASIRPPDEQFF
TRBV7-3	TRBJ2-7	CASRLTGTGVEQYF
TRBV11-2	TRBJ1-4	CASAIGREKLFF
TRBV4-1	TRBJ2-1	CASSQDFAAGGWGNEQFF
TRBV6-1	TRBJ1-6	CASMPPSSYNSPLHF
TRBV5-6	TRBJ2-5	CASSFGEGIQETQYF
TRBV20-1	TRBJ2-1	CSATQTGQNEQFF
TRBV28	TRBJ2-7	CASSGDFRGSYEQYF
TRBV12-3/TRBV12-4	TRBJ1-3	CASSLVWNTIYF
TRBV7-3	TRBJ2-1	CASSLSSYNEQFF